A single sample is the source of the 21 T cell receptor beta chains below, sequenced in a study of T-cell reconstitution after alpha-beta-depleted transplantation in children. Unique molecular identifiers were used in preparing the TCRbeta library. TCRdb re-called the PCR reads with MiXCR, one entry per CDR3 protein. Of about 870,000 distinct CDR3 sequences listed, 15% to 20% are singletons. Specimen: PBMCs, mostly from graft donor cells, collected 360 days after TCRalphabeta/CD19-depleted stem cell transplant. These receptors originate from a male patient under 18 who had a stem cell transplant for acute lymphoblastic leukemia, so the T cells may come from the graft donor.

This clonotype showed up just a few times. Its ends do not fully match the called genes, so a read error is possible. The CDR3 coding sequence is TGTGCCAGCAGCTTTCAAGCAGGGGAAGCCTACGAGCGGTACTTC. Protein product: CASSFQAGEAYERYF. V is TRBV7-9 and J is TRBJ2-7, with D tentatively TRBD1 (6 bases). Germline values: CDR1 SEHNR, CDR2 FQNEAQ (reference sequence). The CDR3 length is 15 residues.

The chain employs TRBV7-9 and TRBJ2-3; D unclear. V lost 3 bases, J lost 4 bases, and 5 bases lay in between. The CDR3 length is 12 residues. In germline, CDR1 is SEHNR, CDR2 FQNEAQ (reference sequence). The CDR3 loop reads CASSFPPDTQYF. The DNA of the CDR3 is TGTGCCAGCAGCTTCCCCCCAGATACGCAGTATTTT.

This clonotype showed up just a few times. V usage is TRBV18 and J usage is TRBJ1-5; TRBD1 aligns across 10 bases. In germline, CDR1 is KGHSH, CDR2 LQKENI. This CDR3 spans 16 amino acids. V shed 3 bases, J shed 3 bases, and the junction held 5 bases outside the gene matches. Here the CDR3 DNA reads TGTGCCAGCTCACCGGGGACAGGGGTTTCCAATCAGCCCCAGCATTTT. It codes for CASSPGTGVSNQPQHF.

This chain joins TRBV7-3 and TRBJ2-5, with 7 bases lining up with TRBD1. Germline assignment: CDR1 SGHTA and CDR2 FQGTGA. The J segment lost 5 bases and the V segment lost 6 bases, leaving 12 bases of the junction unmatched. The CDR3 consists of 15 residues. The CDR3 loop reads CASRNTGAPLETQYF. The CDR3 DNA reads TGTGCCAGCAGGAATACAGGGGCACCGTTGGAGACCCAGTACTTC.

This clonotype appeared a few times. The chain uses TRBV30 and TRBJ2-3, with 13 bases matching TRBD2. The CDR3 is 19 residues long. V lost 3 bases, J lost 1 base, and 13 bases stayed unmatched. CDR1 and CDR2 (germline): GTSNPN, SVGIG (reference sequence). The CDR3 loop is CAWSTPRGLAGFGTDTQYF. The CDR3 DNA reads TGTGCCTGGAGCACACCCAGGGGACTAGCGGGATTTGGCACAGATACGCAGTATTTT. The variable domain in full, completed from reference TRBV30 and TRBJ2-3, reads SQTIHQWPATLVQPVGSPLSLECTVEGTSNPNLYWYRQAAGRGLQLLFYSVGIGQISSEVPQNLSASRPQDRQFILSSKKLLLSDSGFYLCAWSTPRGLAGFGTDTQYFGPGTRLTVL.

The table lists this clonotype with a few counts. The chain employs TRBV7-9 and TRBJ2-7; TRBD2 aligns across 10 bases. CDR1 is SEHNR, CDR2 FQNEAQ, per germline (reference sequence). This CDR3 has 16 residues. The trim removed 4 bases at V and 5 bases at J, leaving 11 bases unmatched. In DNA, the CDR3 is TGTGCCAGCAGCTCCTACCGGGTAGCGGGAGGCAACGAGCAGTACTTC. Translating gives CASSSYRVAGGNEQYF. Drawing the rest from reference TRBV7-9 and TRBJ2-7, the complete variable domain is DTGVSQNPRHKITKRGQNVTFRCDPISEHNRLYWYRQTLGQGPEFLTYFQNEAQLEKSRLLSDRFSAERPKGSFSTLEIQRTEQGDSAMYLCASSSYRVAGGNEQYFGPGTRLTVT.

In its sample, this clonotype was seen a few times. The J gene is TRBJ1-2, the V gene TRBV9; D perhaps matches TRBD1 (6 bases). The ends were cut back, 0 bases at V and 0 bases at J, with 9 bases in the middle. CDR1 and CDR2 from the germline V gene are SGDLS and YYNGEE. There are 15 residues in the CDR3. The CDR3 loop is CASSVGGAPNYGYTF. In DNA, the CDR3 is TGTGCCAGCAGCGTAGGGGGGGCTCCTAACTATGGCTACACCTTC.

This clonotype was picked up many times. CDR3 residues: CSVPGGNTEAFF. DNA for the CDR3: TGCAGCGTTCCCGGGGGGAACACTGAAGCTTTCTTT. The chain recombines TRBV29-1 with TRBJ1-1; a possible D gene is TRBD1 (5 bases). Germline V lookup: CDR1 SQVTM, CDR2 ANQGSEA. Trimming removed 5 bases from V and 1 base from J, with 8 bases in between. This CDR3 region has 12 residues.

This clonotype turned up a few times. J is TRBJ1-4 and V is TRBV20-1; the D is unclear. The CDR3 is made up of 18 amino acids. V lost 0 bases and J lost 0, with 17 bases in between. CDR1 and CDR2 from the germline V gene are DFQATT and SNEGSKA (reference sequence). Written as DNA, the CDR3 is TGCAGTGCTAGAGAGGGTGCGGTACCGCGACCAACTAATGAAAAACTGTTTTTT. As protein: CSAREGAVPRPTNEKLFF.

This clonotype was recorded at least ten times. This chain uses TRBV6-5 with TRBJ1-2; D gene unclear. Germline V gene lookup returns CDR1 MNHEY and CDR2 SVGAGI. The CDR3 consists of 13 residues. V was clipped by 0 bases and J by 8 bases, with 10 bases between them. CDR3 amino acids: CASSYSGVEGYTF. The CDR3 DNA follows: TGTGCCAGCAGTTACTCCGGGGTCGAGGGCTACACCTTC.

The V and J genes are TRBV5-1 and TRBJ2-7; 7 bases match TRBD1. The CDR3 is 15 amino acids. Losses at the gene ends were 2 bases for V and 4 bases for J; bases not matched to a gene: 9. Per the germline V gene, CDR1 is SGHRS and CDR2 is YFSETQ. In DNA form, the CDR3 reads TGCGCCAGCAGCTTAGGACCGGGACAGTCTTACGAGCAGTACTTC. It specifies CASSLGPGQSYEQYF.

This clonotype was seen a handful of times. The rearrangement links TRBV3-1 to TRBJ2-7; D might be TRBD2 (7 bases). The CDR3 has 16 residues. Trimming took 1 base from V and 4 from J, leaving 17 bases between them. Per the germline V gene, CDR1 is LGHDT and CDR2 is YNNKEL (reference sequence). DNA of the CDR3: TGTGCCAGCAGCCAAGCCTGGGGGCGGGAGTTGTACGAGCAGTACTTC. This gives the protein CASSQAWGRELYEQYF.

V usage is TRBV18 and J usage is TRBJ2-7; D not certain. The V end was cut by 6 bases, the J end by 0 bases, with 9 bases between. The CDR3 loop spans 13 amino acids. Germline V lookup: CDR1 KGHSH, CDR2 LQKENI. DNA of the CDR3: TGTGCCAGCTCCGACCCAACCTCCTACGAGCAGTACTTC. Its translation: CASSDPTSYEQYF.

This clonotype was seen a handful of times. This chain uses TRBV10-1 with TRBJ2-5; D uncertain. This CDR3 region has 15 residues. V lost 2 bases to trimming and J lost 2 bases, with 12 bases between them. In germline, CDR1 is WNHNN, CDR2 SYGVQD (reference sequence). Written as DNA, the CDR3 is TGCGCCAGCAGTGAGGTTCCAGACTTACAAGAGACCCAGTACTTC. Translation: CASSEVPDLQETQYF.

This rearrangement joins TRBV19 to TRBJ2-1, with TRBD2 identical over 15 bases. The V segment lost 5 bases and the J segment 0 bases; nucleotides outside the gene matches: 8. Per the germline V gene, CDR1 is LNHDA and CDR2 is SQIVND (reference sequence). CDR3 length equals 19 residues. The CDR3 nucleotides read TGTGCCAGTAGTCCGGGACTAGCGGGAGGACGAAGCTCCTACAATGAGCAGTTCTTC. Residues: CASSPGLAGGRSSYNEQFF.

This clonotype showed up many times. The chain combines TRBV12-3 or TRBV12-4 with TRBJ1-1, with 9 nucleotides matching TRBD1. The CDR3 totals 15 residues. V lost 3 bases to trimming and J lost 1 base; unmatched junction nucleotides: 3. This chain's CDR3 is CASSLRQGGNTEAFF. CDR3 nucleotides: TGTGCCAGCAGTTTGCGACAGGGGGGGAACACTGAAGCTTTCTTT.

J is TRBJ2-3 and V is TRBV10-3, with 10 bases aligning to TRBD2. Germline V gene lookup returns CDR1 ENHRY and CDR2 SYGVKD. This CDR3 region has 14 residues. The junction had 4 bases not matched to a gene; V was cut back by 6 bases and J by 4 bases. As DNA, the CDR3 is TGTGCCATCAGGGCTAGCGGGAGTTCAGATACGCAGTATTTT. Its translation: CAIRASGSSDTQYF.

The chain employs TRBV29-1 and TRBJ2-3; D is possibly TRBD2 (6 bases). The CDR3 has 13 residues. Between the trimmed V and J ends, which lost 4 bases and 3 bases, there was a span of 11 bases. CDR1 is SQVTM and CDR2 is ANQGSEA in the germline V gene. The chain's CDR3 is CSVGGEYTDTQYF. CDR3 DNA: TGCAGCGTTGGGGGGGAGTATACAGATACGCAGTATTTT.

The rearrangement joins TRBV11-1 to TRBJ2-7; 8 bases line up with TRBD2. The J segment lost 5 bases and the V segment lost 2 bases, leaving 8 bases of the junction unmatched. The V gene's germline CDR1 is SGHAT and CDR2 FQDESV (reference sequence). The CDR3 extends over 15 amino acids. Written as DNA, the CDR3 is TGTGCCAGCAGCTTAAGATCGGGAGGGCCAGACGAGCAGTACTTC. It translates to CASSLRSGGPDEQYF.

The rearrangement joins TRBV20-1 to TRBJ2-1, with 11 bases identical to TRBD2. CDR1 is DFQATT, CDR2 SNEGSKA, per germline (reference sequence). Trimming cost V 1 base and J 6 bases; bases outside gene matches: 5. The length of the CDR3 is 15 residues. CDR3 DNA sequence: TGCAGTGCTAGAGCGGGGACTAGCGGCCTCAATGAGCAGTTCTTC. Residues: CSARAGTSGLNEQFF.

The table lists this clonotype with a few counts. The chain carries TRBV11-1 and TRBJ1-3; D is undetermined. This CDR3 has 19 residues. V was shortened by 0 bases and J by 8 bases, with 26 bases between the two germline ends. CDR1 SGHAT and CDR2 FQDESV come from the germline V gene (reference sequence). The chain's CDR3 is CASSLATAWPPNGLDTIYF. The DNA for the CDR3 is TGTGCCAGCAGCTTAGCCACAGCATGGCCTCCGAACGGGCTGGACACCATATATTTT. Looking up the rest from reference TRBV11-1 and TRBJ1-3 gives the full variable domain: EAEVAQSPRYKITEKSQAVAFWCDPISGHATLYWYRQILGQGPELLVQFQDESVVDDSQLPKDRFSAERLKGVDSTLKIQPAELGDSAMYLCASSLATAWPPNGLDTIYFGEGSWLTVV.